The sequence of this T cell receptor (beta chain) was determined in a study of beta chain features in type 1 diabetes. Every bit of the isolated RNA underwent reverse transcription, so sequencing read expressed TCRB transcripts. Naive, central memory and regulatory T cell samples produced a mean of about 3.5 million reads. Libraries were prepared by immunoSEQ multiplex PCR; TCRdb keeps only in-frame clonotypes and omits some of them. The sample shows about 340,000 clones, approximately 12% of them seen only once. For this clone: The antigen remains unidentified.

CDR3 length: 15 residues. Findings of the study overall: Type 1 diabetes patients had moderately but significantly shorter TCRB CDR3s in all four CD4+ subsets. Diminished insertions and augmented deletions at VDJ junctions characterized type 1 diabetes patients.

V is TRBV21-1 and J is TRBJ2-5; the table's D call TRBD2 went unverified against the DNA. TRBV21-1 is shown as a pseudogene. This TCR was sampled from a woman aged 18 to 35 with type 1 diabetes. The source material was naive CD4+ T cells from blood. CDR3 protein: CASSKGNGEQETQYF. The CDR3 DNA reads TGTGCCAGCAGCAAAGGGAACGGAGAACAAGAGACCCAGTACTTC.